This T cell receptor (beta chain) was obtained from a study of control samples from healthy donors and cancer patients. TCRdb's table, derived via immunoSEQ multiplex PCR, lists solely in-frame clones and lacks some. The table records approximately 150,000 clones, around 90% of them present only once. Trimming at V came to 7 bases and at J to 1 base, leaving 8 bases not matched to a gene. Looked up from germline, CDR1 is MDHEN and CDR2 is SYDVKM. There are 15 residues in the CDR3. The material sequenced was blood. The rearrangement uses TRBV28 and TRBJ2-5; 8 bases line up with TRBD1. This TCR derives from a man aged 18 to 30 in good health. The CDR3 nucleotides read TGTGCCAGCAACTCCGGGACAGGAGTCCAAGAGACCCAGTACTTC. Translated: CASNSGTGVQETQYF.